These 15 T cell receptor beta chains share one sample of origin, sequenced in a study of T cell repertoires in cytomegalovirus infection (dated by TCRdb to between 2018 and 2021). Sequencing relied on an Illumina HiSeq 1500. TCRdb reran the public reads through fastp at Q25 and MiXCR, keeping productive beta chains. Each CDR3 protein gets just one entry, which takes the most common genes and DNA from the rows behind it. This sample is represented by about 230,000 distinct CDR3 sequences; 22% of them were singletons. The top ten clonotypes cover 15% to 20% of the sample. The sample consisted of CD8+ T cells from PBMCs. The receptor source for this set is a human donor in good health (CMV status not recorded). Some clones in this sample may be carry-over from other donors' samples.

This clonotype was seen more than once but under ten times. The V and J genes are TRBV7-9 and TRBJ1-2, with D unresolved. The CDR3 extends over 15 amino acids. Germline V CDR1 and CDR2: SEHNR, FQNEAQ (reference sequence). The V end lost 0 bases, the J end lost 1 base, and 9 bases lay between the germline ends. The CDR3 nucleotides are TGTGCCAGCAGCTTAGCGCTCCGGGTTAACTATGGCTACACCTTC. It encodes CASSLALRVNYGYTF. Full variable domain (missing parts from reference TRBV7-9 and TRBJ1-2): DTGVSQNPRHKITKRGQNVTFRCDPISEHNRLYWYRQTLGQGPEFLTYFQNEAQLEKSRLLSDRFSAERPKGSFSTLEIQRTEQGDSAMYLCASSLALRVNYGYTFGSGTRLTVV.

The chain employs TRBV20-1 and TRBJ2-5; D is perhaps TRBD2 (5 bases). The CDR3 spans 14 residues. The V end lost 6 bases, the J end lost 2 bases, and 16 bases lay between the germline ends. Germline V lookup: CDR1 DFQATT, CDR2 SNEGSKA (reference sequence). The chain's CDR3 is CSAQEGTAQETQYF. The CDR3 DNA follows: TGCAGTGCCCAAGAGGGCACAGCACAAGAGACCCAGTACTTC.

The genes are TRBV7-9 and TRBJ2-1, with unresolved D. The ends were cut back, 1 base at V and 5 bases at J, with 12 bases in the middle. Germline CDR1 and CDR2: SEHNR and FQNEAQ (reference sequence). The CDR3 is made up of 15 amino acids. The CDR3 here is CASSLGLYPDNEQFF. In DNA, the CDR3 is TGTGCCAGCAGCTTAGGACTGTATCCTGACAATGAGCAGTTCTTC.

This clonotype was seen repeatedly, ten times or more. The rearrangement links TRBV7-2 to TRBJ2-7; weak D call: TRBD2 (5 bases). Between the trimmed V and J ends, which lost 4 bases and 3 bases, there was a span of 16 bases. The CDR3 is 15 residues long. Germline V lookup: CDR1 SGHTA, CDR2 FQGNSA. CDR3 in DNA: TGTGCCAGCAGCTCCCGAACGGGGTCCTACTACGAGCAGTACTTC. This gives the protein CASSSRTGSYYEQYF.

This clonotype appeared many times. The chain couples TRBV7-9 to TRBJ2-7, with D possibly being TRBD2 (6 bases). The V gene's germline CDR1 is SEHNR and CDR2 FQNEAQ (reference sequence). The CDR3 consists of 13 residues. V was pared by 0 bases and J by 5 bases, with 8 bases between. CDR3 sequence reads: CASSLAGGDEQYF. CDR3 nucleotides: TGTGCCAGCAGCTTAGCCGGGGGAGACGAGCAGTACTTC.

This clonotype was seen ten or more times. Here the CDR3 DNA reads TGTGCCAGCAGCTTAAGATGGGACACTGAAGCTTTCTTT. It specifies CASSLRWDTEAFF. The gene calls are TRBV7-2 and TRBJ1-1; D is ambiguous. Germline CDR1 and CDR2: SGHTA and FQGNSA. V was shortened by 2 bases and J by 3 bases, with 7 bases between the two germline ends. The CDR3 length is 13 residues.

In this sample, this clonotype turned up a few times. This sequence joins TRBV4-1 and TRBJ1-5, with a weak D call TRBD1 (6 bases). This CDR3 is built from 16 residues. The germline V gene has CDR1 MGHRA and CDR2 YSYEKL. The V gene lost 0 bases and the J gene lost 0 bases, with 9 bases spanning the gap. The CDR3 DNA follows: TGCGCCAGCAGCCAAGAGGCAGGGGCTAGCAATCAGCCCCAGCATTTT. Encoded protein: CASSQEAGASNQPQHF.

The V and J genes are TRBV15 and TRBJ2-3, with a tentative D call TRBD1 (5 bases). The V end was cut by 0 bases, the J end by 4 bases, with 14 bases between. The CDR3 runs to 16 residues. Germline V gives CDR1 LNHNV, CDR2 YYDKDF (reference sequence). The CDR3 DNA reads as TGTGCCACCAGCAGAGACAGGGCGCCTGTGGCAGATACGCAGTATTTT. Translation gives CATSRDRAPVADTQYF.

CDR3 in DNA: TGTGCCAGCAGTTTGGGGGGGTTCCTTACAGATACGCAGTATTTT. This sequence encodes CASSLGGFLTDTQYF. This sequence joins TRBV27 and TRBJ2-3; TRBD2 agrees at 7 bases. This CDR3 is 15 amino acids long. Germline V gene lookup returns CDR1 MNHEY and CDR2 SMNVEV (reference sequence). V shed 3 bases, J shed 3 bases, and the junction held 6 bases outside the gene matches.

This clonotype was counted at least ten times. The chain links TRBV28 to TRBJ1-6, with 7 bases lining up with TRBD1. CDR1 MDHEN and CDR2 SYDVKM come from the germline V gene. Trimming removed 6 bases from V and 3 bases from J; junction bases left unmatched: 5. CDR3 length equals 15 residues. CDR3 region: CASRPGQYYNSPLHF. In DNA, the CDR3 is TGTGCCAGCAGACCGGGACAGTACTATAATTCACCCCTCCACTTT.

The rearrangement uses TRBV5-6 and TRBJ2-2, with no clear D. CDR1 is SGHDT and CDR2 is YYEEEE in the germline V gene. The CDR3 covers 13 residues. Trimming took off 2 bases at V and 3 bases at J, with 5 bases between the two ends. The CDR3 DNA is TGTGCCAGCAGCTTCCAGGACACCGGGGAGCTGTTTTTT. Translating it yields CASSFQDTGELFF.

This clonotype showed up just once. DNA of the CDR3: TGTGCCAGCAGTCCCAGACGGGTTACCTACAATGAGCAGTTCTTC. It translates to CASSPRRVTYNEQFF. The rearrangement uses TRBV12-3 or TRBV12-4 and TRBJ2-1; D is undetermined. V was shortened by 5 bases and J by 2 bases, with 13 bases between the two germline ends. The CDR3 has 15 residues.

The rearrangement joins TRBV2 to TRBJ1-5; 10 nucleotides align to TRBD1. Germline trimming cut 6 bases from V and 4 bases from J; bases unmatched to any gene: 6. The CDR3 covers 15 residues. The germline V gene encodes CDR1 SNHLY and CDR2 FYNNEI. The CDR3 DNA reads TGTGCCAGCAGGGCGGACAGGGGGAGGAATCAGCCCCAGCATTTT. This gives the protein CASRADRGRNQPQHF.

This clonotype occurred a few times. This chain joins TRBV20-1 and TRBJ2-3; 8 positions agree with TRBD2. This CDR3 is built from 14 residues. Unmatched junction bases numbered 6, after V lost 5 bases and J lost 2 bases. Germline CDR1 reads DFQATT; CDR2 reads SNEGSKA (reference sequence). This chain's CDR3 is CSAVLAGSTDTQYF. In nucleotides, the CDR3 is TGCAGTGCTGTTTTAGCGGGGTCCACAGATACGCAGTATTTT.

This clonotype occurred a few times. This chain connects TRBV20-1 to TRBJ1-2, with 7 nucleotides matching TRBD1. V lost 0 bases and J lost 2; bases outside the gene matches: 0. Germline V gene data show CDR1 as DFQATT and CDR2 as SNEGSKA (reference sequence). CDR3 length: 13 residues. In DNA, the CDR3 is TGCAGTGCTAGAGAGGACAGGAACTATGGCTACACCTTC. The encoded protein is CSAREDRNYGYTF.